This section outlines one TCR beta chain sequence together with its context. This record belongs to a study of Tregs in tolerant kidney transplant recipients. Measured with immunoSEQ multiplex PCR; TCRdb has only the in-frame clones, and not every one. The sample records some 90,000 clones, approximately 94% being singletons. Germline values: CDR1 SGHDT, CDR2 YYEEEE. V lost 4 bases and J lost 5, with 21 bases in between. The length of the CDR3 is 16 residues. The clonotype originates from a human donor in good health. The chain uses TRBV5-6 and TRBJ2-5, with TRBD2 as a possible D gene (6 bases). Sequenced input: CD8+ T cells from blood. CDR3 loop: CASSIWRDLSKETQYF. The CDR3 DNA follows: TGTGCCAGCAGCATTTGGCGGGATTTAAGCAAGGAGACCCAGTACTTC.